The clone carrying this T cell receptor beta chain appeared many times. The data were taken from a study of T cells in Graves' hyperthyroidism and ophthalmopathy. Background on the study: Peripheral blood was collected at initial diagnosis, before any treatment.

RNA transcripts served as the template for amplifying TCR beta CDR3 regions. The study used the HTBI primer set for a first-round RT-PCR of the TCR CDR3. TCRdb independently ran MiXCR on the multiplex PCR reads; one entry per CDR3 protein. The table records 250,000 or so distinct CDR3 sequences, roughly 15% of them present only once. Lactation, pregnancy, other autoimmune disease or uncontrolled infection led to exclusion of patients. Trimming took 3 bases from V and 1 from J; bases not matched to a gene: 14. This CDR3 is built from 19 residues. Germline V gives CDR1 SEHNR, CDR2 FQNEAQ (reference sequence).

J is TRBJ2-3 and V is TRBV7-9; 9 bases line up with TRBD2. The receptor comes from a middle-aged woman with Graves' hyperthyroidism that later progressed to Graves' ophthalmopathy. Source material: blood. The CDR3 sequence is CASSFPNKALAGGTDTQYF. The CDR3 region has the DNA TGTGCCAGCAGCTTTCCGAACAAAGCCTTAGCGGGAGGCACAGATACGCAGTATTTT.